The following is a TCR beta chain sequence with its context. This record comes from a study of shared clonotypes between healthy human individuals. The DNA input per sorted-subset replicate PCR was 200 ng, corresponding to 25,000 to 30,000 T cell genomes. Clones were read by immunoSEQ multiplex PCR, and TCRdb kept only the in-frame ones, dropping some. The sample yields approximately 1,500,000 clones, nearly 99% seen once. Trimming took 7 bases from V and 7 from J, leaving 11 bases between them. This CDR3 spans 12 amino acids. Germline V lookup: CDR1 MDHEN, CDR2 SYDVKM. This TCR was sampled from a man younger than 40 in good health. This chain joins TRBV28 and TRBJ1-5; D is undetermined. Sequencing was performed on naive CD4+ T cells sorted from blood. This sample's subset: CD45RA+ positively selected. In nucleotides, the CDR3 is TGTGCCAGCATTTCGGGCGTCCAGCCCCAGCATTTT. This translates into CASISGVQPQHF.